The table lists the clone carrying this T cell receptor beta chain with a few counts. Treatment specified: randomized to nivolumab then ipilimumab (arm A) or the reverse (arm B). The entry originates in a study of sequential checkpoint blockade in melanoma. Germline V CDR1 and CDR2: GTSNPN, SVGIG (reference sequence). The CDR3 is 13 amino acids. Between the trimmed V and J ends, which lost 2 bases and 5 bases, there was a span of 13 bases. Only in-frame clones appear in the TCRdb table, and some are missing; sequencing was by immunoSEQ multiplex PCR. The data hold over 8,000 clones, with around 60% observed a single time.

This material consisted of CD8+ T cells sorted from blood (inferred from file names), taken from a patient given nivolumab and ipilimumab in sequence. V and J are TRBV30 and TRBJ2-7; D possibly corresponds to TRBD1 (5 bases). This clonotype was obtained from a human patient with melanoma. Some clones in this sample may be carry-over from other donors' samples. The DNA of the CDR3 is TGTGCCTGGAGTCCTCAGGGTTCGCACGAGCAGTACTTC. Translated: CAWSPQGSHEQYF. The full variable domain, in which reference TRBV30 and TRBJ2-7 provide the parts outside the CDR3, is SQTIHQWPATLVQPVGSPLSLECTVEGTSNPNLYWYRQAAGRGLQLLFYSVGIGQISSEVPQNLSASRPQDRQFILSSKKLLLSDSGFYLCAWSPQGSHEQYFGPGTRLTVT.